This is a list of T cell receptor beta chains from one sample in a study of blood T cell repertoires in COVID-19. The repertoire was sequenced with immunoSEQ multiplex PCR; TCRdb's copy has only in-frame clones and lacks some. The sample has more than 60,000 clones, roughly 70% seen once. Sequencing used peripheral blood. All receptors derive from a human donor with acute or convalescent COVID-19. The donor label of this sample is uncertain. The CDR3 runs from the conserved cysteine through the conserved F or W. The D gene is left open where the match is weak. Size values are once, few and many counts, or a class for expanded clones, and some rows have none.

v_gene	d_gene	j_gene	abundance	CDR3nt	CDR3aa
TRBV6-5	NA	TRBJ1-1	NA	TGTGCCAGCAGAACTACAGGGAACACTGAAGCTTTCTTT	CASRTTGNTEAFF
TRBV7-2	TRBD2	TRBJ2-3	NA	TGTGCCAGCAGCTTATCGCCTCGTCTAGCGGGCACAGATACGCAGTATTTT	CASSLSPRLAGTDTQYF
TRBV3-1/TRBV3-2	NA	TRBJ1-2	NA	TGTGCCAGCAGCCAAGATCCGGGTGGCTACACCTTC	CASSQDPGGYTF
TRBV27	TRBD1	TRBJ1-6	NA	TGTGCCAGCAGGACAGGGAATAATTCACCCCTCCACTTT	CASRTGNNSPLHF
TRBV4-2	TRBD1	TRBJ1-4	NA	TGTGCCAGCAGCCCTACGGGACAGACTAATGAAAAACTGTTTTTT	CASSPTGQTNEKLFF
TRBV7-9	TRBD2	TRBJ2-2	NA	TGTGCCAGCAGCTTGTCCCTAGCGGGGGAGAACACCGGGGAGCTGTTTTTT	CASSLSLAGENTGELFF
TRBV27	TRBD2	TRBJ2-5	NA	TGTGCCAGCAGGGGACTAGCGGGGGTTTTGACCCAGTACTTC	CASRGLAGVLTQYF
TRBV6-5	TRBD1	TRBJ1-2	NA	TGTGCCAGCAGCATACAGGGGCGGGATGGCTACACCTTC	CASSIQGRDGYTF
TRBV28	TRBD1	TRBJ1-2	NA	TGTGCCAGCAGCTCTGGACAGGGCGGCGGCTACACCTTC	CASSSGQGGGYTF
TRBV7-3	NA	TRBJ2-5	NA	TGTGCCAGCAGCCCTCGACATAACCAAGAGACCCAGTACTTC	CASSPRHNQETQYF
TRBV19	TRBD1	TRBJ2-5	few	TGTGCCAGTCGGGACAGCCTCGAAGAGACCCAGTACTTC	CASRDSLEETQYF
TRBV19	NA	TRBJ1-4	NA	TGTGCCAGTAGTATCGGTGAAAAACTGTTTTTT	CASSIGEKLFF
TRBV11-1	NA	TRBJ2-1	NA	TGTGCCAGCAGCTTATTAGATGGCTCCTACAATGAGCAGTTCTTC	CASSLLDGSYNEQFF
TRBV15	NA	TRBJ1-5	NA	TGTGCCACCAGTAAGGGGGGGGTTCGTCAGCCCCAGCATTTT	CATSKGGVRQPQHF
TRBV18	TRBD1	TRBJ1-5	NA	TGTGCCAGCTCACTGACAGGGACTTATCAGCCCCAGCATTTT	CASSLTGTYQPQHF
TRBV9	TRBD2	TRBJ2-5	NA	TGTGCCAGCAGCGTCCAGACTAGCGGGGGGAGGGAGACCCAGTACTTC	CASSVQTSGGRETQYF
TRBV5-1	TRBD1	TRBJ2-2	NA	TGCGCCAGCAGCTCGACAGGGACGGACGGGGAGCTGTTTTTT	CASSSTGTDGELFF
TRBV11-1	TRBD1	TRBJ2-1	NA	TGTGCCAGCAGCCCCAGGACAGGGGGCGTCAATGAGCAGTTCTTC	CASSPRTGGVNEQFF
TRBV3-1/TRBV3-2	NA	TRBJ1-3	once	TGTGCCAGCAGCCAGGGGCCAAACACCATATATTTT	CASSQGPNTIYF
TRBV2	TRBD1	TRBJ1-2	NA	TGTGCCAGCAGTGACCAGGGGGTGGGTGGCTACACCTTC	CASSDQGVGGYTF
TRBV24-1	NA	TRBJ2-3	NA	TGTGCCACCAGTGCCAGGGAAGGTTGGACAGATACGCAGTATTTT	CATSAREGWTDTQYF
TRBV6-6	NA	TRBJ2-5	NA	TGTGCCAGCAGTTACCGGGGGACCGGTTACTTC	CASSYRGTGYF
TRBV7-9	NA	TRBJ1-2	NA	TGTGCCAGCAGCTTTACAGGGAACTATGGCTACACCTTC	CASSFTGNYGYTF
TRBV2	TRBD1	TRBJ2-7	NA	TGTGCCAGCACCGGGACAGGGATGGCCCAGTACTTC	CASTGTGMAQYF
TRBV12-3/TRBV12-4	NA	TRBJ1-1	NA	TGTGCCAGCAGTTTGGACAGAGCTTTCTTT	CASSLDRAFF
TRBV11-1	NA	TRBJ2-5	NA	TGTGCCAGCAGCTTGATAGGAGACCAAGAGACCCAGTACTTC	CASSLIGDQETQYF
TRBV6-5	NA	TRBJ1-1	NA	TGTGCCAGCAGTTCAGGGGTCACTGAAGCTTTCTTT	CASSSGVTEAFF
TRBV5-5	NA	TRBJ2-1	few	TGTGCCAGCAGCTTTCTACGGAGCTCCTACAATGAGCAGTTCTTC	CASSFLRSSYNEQFF
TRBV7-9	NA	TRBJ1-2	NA	TGTGCCAGCAGCTCTAACAGGGATAGCTATGGCTACACCTTC	CASSSNRDSYGYTF
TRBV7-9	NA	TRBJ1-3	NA	TGTGCCAGCAGAATAGGGGTAACTGGAAACACCATATATTTT	CASRIGVTGNTIYF
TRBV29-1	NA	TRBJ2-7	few	TGCAGCGTTGAAGATTGGAGGGAGGAGCAGTACTTC	CSVEDWREEQYF
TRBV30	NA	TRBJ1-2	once	TGTGCCTGGAGCCCGCCCCGGGCTAACTATGGCTACACCTTC	CAWSPPRANYGYTF
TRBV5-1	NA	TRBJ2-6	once	TGCGCCAGCAGCCTACCTAGCTCGGCTGGGGCCAACGTCCTGACTTTC	CASSLPSSAGANVLTF
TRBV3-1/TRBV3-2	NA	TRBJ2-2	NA	TGTGCCAGCAGCCTTTTTGCGGTCGCGAACACCGGGGAGCTGTTTTTT	CASSLFAVANTGELFF
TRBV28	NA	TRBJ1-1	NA	TGTGCCAGCATCCGGACACCCTTGAACACTGAAGCTTTCTTT	CASIRTPLNTEAFF
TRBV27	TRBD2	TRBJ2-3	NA	TGTGCCAGCAGTTCCCTTGGGGCGGGAGAGAAAGATACGCAGTATTTT	CASSSLGAGEKDTQYF
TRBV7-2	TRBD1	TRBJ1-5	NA	TGTGCCAGCAGCCCACAGGGGGACAGTCAGCCCCAGCATTTT	CASSPQGDSQPQHF
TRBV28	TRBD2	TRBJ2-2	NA	TGTGCCAGCGAGGGAGGGCCAAGATACACCGGGGAGCTGTTTTTT	CASEGGPRYTGELFF
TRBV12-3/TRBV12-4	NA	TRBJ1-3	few	TGTGCCAGCAATGATAGGACAGTGGACACCATATATTTT	CASNDRTVDTIYF
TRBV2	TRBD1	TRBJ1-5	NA	TGTGCCAGCAGTCCCCAGGGGGCGAGCAATCAGCCCCAGCATTTT	CASSPQGASNQPQHF
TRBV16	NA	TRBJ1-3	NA	TGTGCCAGCAGCCGGAGCGGTCGGAATATAAACACCATATATTTT	CASSRSGRNINTIYF
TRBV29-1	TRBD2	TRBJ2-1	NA	TGCAGCGTAACCGGGACTAGCACCTACAATGAGCAGTTCTTC	CSVTGTSTYNEQFF
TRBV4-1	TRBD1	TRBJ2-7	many	TGCGCCAGCAGCCAAGAACGAGGACAGGGAGGACGCGGTTCTTCCTACGAGCAGTACTTC	CASSQERGQGGRGSSYEQYF
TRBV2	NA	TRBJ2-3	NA	TGTGCCAGCAGTCTCAGGGGTGCAGATACGCAGTATTTT	CASSLRGADTQYF
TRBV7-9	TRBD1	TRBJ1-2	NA	TGTGCCAGCAGCCCGGGACAGGGGAAAGAGAACTATGGCTACACCTTC	CASSPGQGKENYGYTF
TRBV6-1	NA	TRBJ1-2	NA	TGTGCCAGCAGTGAAGCGGGAGGACGGTTCGGCTACACCTTC	CASSEAGGRFGYTF
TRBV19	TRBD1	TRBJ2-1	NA	TGTGCCAGTAGTTCGCTATCACAGGGGATTTCCTACAATGAGCAGTTCTTC	CASSSLSQGISYNEQFF
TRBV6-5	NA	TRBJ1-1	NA	TGTGCCACTTCGGACAGCGTGAACACTGAAGCTTTCTTT	CATSDSVNTEAFF
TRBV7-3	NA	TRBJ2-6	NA	TGTGCCAGCAGCTTATTATCGGCTGGGGCCAACGTCCTGACTTTC	CASSLLSAGANVLTF
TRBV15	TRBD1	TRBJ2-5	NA	TGTGCCACCAGCAGAATGACAGGGAAAGAGACCCAGTACTTC	CATSRMTGKETQYF
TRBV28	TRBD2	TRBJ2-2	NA	TGTGCCAGCGGAGCCTGGGCTAGCGGGAACACCGGGGAGCTGTTTTTT	CASGAWASGNTGELFF
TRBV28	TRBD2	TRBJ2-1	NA	TGTGCCAGCCTAGCGGGAGGAAACAATGAGCAGTTCTTC	CASLAGGNNEQFF
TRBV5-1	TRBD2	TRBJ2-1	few	TGCGCCAGCAGCCCTAGCGGCGACTACAATGAGCAGTTCTTC	CASSPSGDYNEQFF
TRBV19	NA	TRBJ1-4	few	TGTGCCAGCCCTTTAGCGGGCAGGGTCTTAGAAAAACTGTTTTTT	CASPLAGRVLEKLFF